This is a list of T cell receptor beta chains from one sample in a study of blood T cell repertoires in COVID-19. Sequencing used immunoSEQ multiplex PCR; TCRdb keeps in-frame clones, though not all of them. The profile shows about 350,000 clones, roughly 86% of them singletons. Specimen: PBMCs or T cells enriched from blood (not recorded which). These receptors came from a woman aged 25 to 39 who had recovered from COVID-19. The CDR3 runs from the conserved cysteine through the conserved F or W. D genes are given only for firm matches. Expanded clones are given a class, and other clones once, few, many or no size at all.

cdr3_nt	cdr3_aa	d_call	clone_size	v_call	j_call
TGTGCCAGCAGCGTAGGACCCAACGGCGGCACTGAAGCTTTCTTT	CASSVGPNGGTEAFF	-	once	TRBV9	TRBJ1-1
TGCAGCGTTCAAGGACAGGGGGGAGAGCAGTACTTC	CSVQGQGGEQYF	TRBD1	-	TRBV29-1	TRBJ2-7
TGCGCCAGCAGCCAAGACAGGGGGTATGAAAAACTGTTTTTT	CASSQDRGYEKLFF	TRBD1	few	TRBV4-1	TRBJ1-4
TGTGCCAGCAGCCAAGTTGTTCCGGACAGCGAGTACTCCTACAATGAGCAGTTCTTC	CASSQVVPDSEYSYNEQFF	-	-	TRBV4-2	TRBJ2-1
TGTGCCAGCAGCTTAAACGGGTTTGGCTACACCTTC	CASSLNGFGYTF	-	-	TRBV7-3	TRBJ1-2
TGTGCCAGCCGTTTCCGGGAAAAAGCTTTCTTT	CASRFREKAFF	-	-	TRBV27	TRBJ1-1
TGTGCCAGCAGTTCAGGACATACACTATACAATGAGCAGTTCTTC	CASSSGHTLYNEQFF	-	-	TRBV27	TRBJ2-1
TGTGCCAGCAGCCCAAAGGGACAGGGGCCAAAGACTGAAGCTTTCTTT	CASSPKGQGPKTEAFF	TRBD1	-	TRBV7-9	TRBJ1-1
TGTGCCAGCAGCATAGGGACAGGGCCAGATACGCAGTATTTT	CASSIGTGPDTQYF	TRBD1	once	TRBV5-8	TRBJ2-3
TGTGCCAGCAGTGAAGCGACGGGCTACGAGCAGTACTTC	CASSEATGYEQYF	-	-	TRBV2	TRBJ2-7
TGTGCCAGCAGCCCCTCCCCCCCGGGACAGTCTAATGAAAAACTGTTTTTT	CASSPSPPGQSNEKLFF	TRBD1	-	TRBV3-1/TRBV3-2	TRBJ1-4
TGTGCCAGCAAACGGGGGATAGATACGCAGTATTTT	CASKRGIDTQYF	-	-	TRBV2	TRBJ2-3
TGTGCCAGCAGCGTAGAAAGCGGGAGCCAAAACATTCAGTACTTC	CASSVESGSQNIQYF	TRBD2	-	TRBV9	TRBJ2-4
TGTGCCAGCAGCCAAGTTGGGGACAGGGGTTCCGGGGCCAACGTCCTGACTTTC	CASSQVGDRGSGANVLTF	TRBD1	-	TRBV3-1/TRBV3-2	TRBJ2-6
TGTGCCAGCAGCTTGATTGGCACTTCAAGACGGAGCCTTAACTATGGCTACACCTTC	CASSLIGTSRRSLNYGYTF	-	-	TRBV5-6	TRBJ1-2
TGTGCCAGCAGCTTACCAAAGAGTATACAGGCTCCTGGCTACACCTTC	CASSLPKSIQAPGYTF	-	-	TRBV13	TRBJ1-2
TGCGCCAGCAGTGAGTGGGCTAGCGGGGGTCAAGAGACCCAGTACTTC	CASSEWASGGQETQYF	TRBD2	-	TRBV10-1	TRBJ2-5
TGTGCCACCAGCAGAGATCTGGACAGTTCGGGCTACGAGCAGTACTTC	CATSRDLDSSGYEQYF	-	-	TRBV15	TRBJ2-7
TGTGCCAGCAGTGAAGAAAAGGGGGATGGCAATCAGCCCCAGCATTTT	CASSEEKGDGNQPQHF	-	-	TRBV6-1	TRBJ1-5
TGTGCCAGCAGTTTAGGACAGTCTGAGACCCAGTACTTC	CASSLGQSETQYF	-	once	TRBV12-3/TRBV12-4	TRBJ2-5
TGTGCCACCAGTGACGCCACAGGGGACTATGGCTACACCTTC	CATSDATGDYGYTF	TRBD1	-	TRBV24-1	TRBJ1-2
TGTGCCACCAGCAGAGGCGGTAATGAAAAACTGTTTTTT	CATSRGGNEKLFF	-	-	TRBV15	TRBJ1-4
TGTGCCAGCAGCTTAGGTAGGCTAGCGGGGGGACTCTCCTACAATGAGCAGTTCTTC	CASSLGRLAGGLSYNEQFF	TRBD2	-	TRBV7-8	TRBJ2-1
TGTGCCAGTCGCACCCTGGGCAGAACAGATACGCAGTATTTT	CASRTLGRTDTQYF	-	-	TRBV27	TRBJ2-3
TGTGCCAGCAGTTTAGGGTCGACAGGGCTCGGTGGCTACACCTTC	CASSLGSTGLGGYTF	TRBD1	-	TRBV27	TRBJ1-2
TGTGCCAGCAGCCAGCGTAACACGGGGAACACTGAAGCTTTCTTT	CASSQRNTGNTEAFF	-	-	TRBV6-6	TRBJ1-1
TGTGCCAGCTCCCCCGGGACAGGGTCTATGAACACTGAAGCTTTCTTT	CASSPGTGSMNTEAFF	TRBD1	-	TRBV18	TRBJ1-1
TGTGCCAGCAGGCCGAGCATGAATAGGGGCAATGAAAAACTGTTTTTT	CASRPSMNRGNEKLFF	-	-	TRBV7-6	TRBJ1-4
TGTGCCAGTAGAAGTGGTGTAGTTTGGGAAAAACTGTTTTTT	CASRSGVVWEKLFF	-	-	TRBV19	TRBJ1-4
TGTGCCAGCAGCAGGTTGGCGGGGGGGCATCAAGAGACCCAGTACTTC	CASSRLAGGHQETQYF	TRBD2	-	TRBV5-4	TRBJ2-5
TGCGCCAGCAGCTCGGGACAGTACACAGATACGCAGTATTTT	CASSSGQYTDTQYF	TRBD1	-	TRBV5-1	TRBJ2-3
TGTGCCAGCAGCTTGGGGACTAGCGGGGCAAACAATGAGCAGTTCTTC	CASSLGTSGANNEQFF	TRBD2	-	TRBV5-4	TRBJ2-1
TGTGCCAGCAGCAAGACTAGTGGGGGAGAGACCCAGTACTTC	CASSKTSGGETQYF	-	-	TRBV14	TRBJ2-5
TGTGCCAGCAGCCACGGGACAAGGGAGGGTCAGCCCCAGCATTTT	CASSHGTREGQPQHF	-	-	TRBV7-2	TRBJ1-5
TGTGCCAGCGATTTGAGCGGGGGGTACGGGGAGCTGTTTTTT	CASDLSGGYGELFF	TRBD2	-	TRBV6-5	TRBJ2-2
TGTGCCAGCAGCTTAGCCCAGGGGGCCGGGTATGGCTACACCTTC	CASSLAQGAGYGYTF	TRBD1	-	TRBV11-2	TRBJ1-2
TGTGCCTGGAGTGCTTACAGGGGGTCCTACCTCATGAACACTGAAGCTTTCTTT	CAWSAYRGSYLMNTEAFF	TRBD1	-	TRBV30	TRBJ1-1
TGTGCCAGCAGCTTAGAACACAAGAACACTGAAGCTTTCTTT	CASSLEHKNTEAFF	-	-	TRBV7-9	TRBJ1-1
TGTGCCAGCAGCCCCGACTCCTCGGACAGGGGTGGCACAGATACGCAGTATTTT	CASSPDSSDRGGTDTQYF	TRBD1	-	TRBV4-2	TRBJ2-3
TGCGCCAGCAGCCAAGATTATCCGACAGGGAGCTATGGCTACACCTTC	CASSQDYPTGSYGYTF	TRBD1	-	TRBV4-1	TRBJ1-2
TGTGCCAGCAGCTTAAGATCTAGCGGCCCCAGCTCCTACAATGAGCAGTTCTTC	CASSLRSSGPSSYNEQFF	TRBD2	-	TRBV11-3	TRBJ2-1
TGTGCCAGCAGGCCTTTTCCAGGGGAAAAAGAGACCCAGTACTTC	CASRPFPGEKETQYF	-	-	TRBV6-5	TRBJ2-5
TGTGCCAGCAGTTACGCTAGCCATCAGTTCTTC	CASSYASHQFF	-	once	TRBV6-2/TRBV6-3	TRBJ2-1
TGTGCCAGCAGTTACGAGGCGGGGGGGCCTGACACCGGGGAGCTGTTTTTT	CASSYEAGGPDTGELFF	TRBD2	-	TRBV6-2/TRBV6-3	TRBJ2-2
TGTGCCAGCAGCTCTGAGGCGGTCAGGGGAAACACCGGGGAGCTGTTTTTT	CASSSEAVRGNTGELFF	-	-	TRBV5-4	TRBJ2-2
TGTGCCAGCAGCCAGGCCGGGGTGGGGGCTAATTCACCCCTCCACTTT	CASSQAGVGANSPLHF	-	-	TRBV3-1/TRBV3-2	TRBJ1-6
TGTGCCAGCAGCTTGGCCACAGGGGCCCTAGGAGCTTTCTTT	CASSLATGALGAFF	TRBD1	-	TRBV5-6	TRBJ1-1
TGCACCGTGGGAGGCGTGAAGCCCCAGCATTTT	CTVGGVKPQHF	-	-	TRBV1	TRBJ1-5
TGTGCCAGCACCCCAGGGGGCCCTGGGCGAGGGAACACCATATATTTT	CASTPGGPGRGNTIYF	TRBD1	-	TRBV28	TRBJ1-3
TGTGCCAGCAGCTTGGAGCTAGCTAACAATGAGCAGTTCTTC	CASSLELANNEQFF	-	-	TRBV5-4	TRBJ2-1
TGTGCCACCAGCCGGGACTACCGAGGGAATGAAAAACTGTTTTTT	CATSRDYRGNEKLFF	-	-	TRBV15	TRBJ1-4
TGTGCCAGCAGCCTGTCTGTAGATACGCAGTATTTT	CASSLSVDTQYF	-	-	TRBV7-9	TRBJ2-3
TGTGCCAGTAACCTAGGGGGCTCAACTAATGAAAAACTGTTTTTT	CASNLGGSTNEKLFF	TRBD1	few	TRBV19	TRBJ1-4
TGTGCCTGGAGCGAATTTAGGGGGTTCTATGGCTACACCTTC	CAWSEFRGFYGYTF	-	once	TRBV30	TRBJ1-2
TGTGCCAGCAGGGTCCAGGGAGCGGGGAATTCACCCCTCCACTTT	CASRVQGAGNSPLHF	-	-	TRBV2	TRBJ1-6